The 15 T cell receptor beta chains presented below share a single source sample, sequenced in a study of beta chain features in type 1 diabetes. Investigators reverse transcribed all isolated RNA, so they sequenced expressed TCRB transcripts. Generated by immunoSEQ multiplex PCR, the TCRdb table keeps only in-frame clones and is missing some. The table has more than 150,000 clones, more than 10% seen once. The specimen was central memory CD4+ T cells from blood. These TCRs come from a woman aged 18-35 years in good health.

The CDR3 DNA reads as TGTGCCAGCAGTTACTCAAAAAGCGGGAGCACAGATACGCAGTATTTT. The encoded protein is CASSYSKSGSTDTQYF. The chain is built from TRBV6-5 and TRBJ2-3, with D possibly being TRBD2 (6 bases). This CDR3 has 16 amino acids. Germline V gives CDR1 MNHEY, CDR2 SVGAGI. V lost 0 bases and J lost 0, with 10 bases in between.

This clone has more than one count but fewer than ten. The J gene is TRBJ2-5, the V gene TRBV25-1; the D gene is possibly TRBD2 (5 bases). The CDR3 runs 14 residues. The V end lost 6 bases, the J end lost 5 bases, and 16 bases lay between the germline ends. The germline CDR1 and CDR2 sequences are MGHDK and SYGVNS. The chain's CDR3 is CASSVMGVGETQYF. In DNA form, the CDR3 reads TGTGCCAGCAGCGTGATGGGAGTTGGCGAGACCCAGTACTTC.

This clone turned up a few times. The V call is TRBV7-6, the J call TRBJ2-3; 15 positions agree with TRBD2. J was trimmed by 5 bases and V by 5 bases; bases with no gene match: 5. The CDR3 runs 16 residues. The V gene's germline CDR1 is SGHVS and CDR2 FNYEAQ. The CDR3 here is CASSQGLAGGLDTQYF. CDR3 nucleotide sequence: TGTGCCAGCAGCCAAGGACTAGCGGGAGGGTTAGATACGCAGTATTTT. The full variable domain, in which reference TRBV7-6 and TRBJ2-3 provide the parts outside the CDR3, is GAGVSQSPRYKVTKRGQDVALRCDPISGHVSLYWYRQALGQGPEFLTYFNYEAQQDKSGLPNDRFSAERPEGSISTLTIQRTEQRDSAMYRCASSQGLAGGLDTQYFGPGTRLTVL.

This rearrangement joins TRBV18 to TRBJ2-3; D not certain. The V end lost 3 bases, the J end lost 5 bases, and 6 bases lay between the germline ends. In germline, CDR1 is KGHSH, CDR2 LQKENI. This CDR3 spans 12 amino acids. The CDR3 DNA is TGTGCCAGCTCACCTCTGCGAGATACGCAGTATTTT. It is translated as CASSPLRDTQYF.

The chain carries TRBV30 and TRBJ1-1; 8 bases align to TRBD1. This CDR3 has 14 amino acids. Trimming cost V 3 bases and J 5 bases; bases outside gene matches: 8. Germline loops: CDR1 GTSNPN, CDR2 SVGIG (reference sequence). The CDR3 DNA sequence: TGTGCCTGGAGGGGGACAGGCAGGTGGACTGAAGCTTTCTTT. Translating gives CAWRGTGRWTEAFF.

This clone came up a few times. The chain couples TRBV18 to TRBJ2-1; TRBD1 matches at 7 bases. CDR1 is KGHSH and CDR2 is LQKENI in the germline V gene. The ends lost 0 bases at V and 11 bases at J; junction bases unmatched: 7. The CDR3 loop spans 14 amino acids. CDR3 amino acids: CASSPPGAGGQQFF. CDR3 nucleotide sequence: TGTGCCAGCTCACCACCCGGGGCAGGGGGACAGCAGTTCTTC.

V and J are TRBV29-1 and TRBJ2-7; 11 bases fit TRBD1. This CDR3 is 13 amino acids long. Germline V gives CDR1 SQVTM, CDR2 ANQGSEA. V gave up 7 bases and J gave up 4 bases; unmatched junction bases: 6. The CDR3 spells CSGTGQGAYEQYF. CDR3 nucleotide sequence: TGCAGCGGGACAGGACAGGGGGCTTACGAGCAGTACTTC.

V gene TRBV30 combines with J gene TRBJ1-5, with a tentative D call TRBD1 (5 bases). Germline V gene sequence: CDR1 GTSNPN, CDR2 SVGIG (reference sequence). The CDR3 totals 13 residues. V was cut by 2 bases and J by 6 bases, with 11 bases left in between. For the CDR3, the DNA is TGTGCCTGGAGTACGGGGGAGGTTCAGCCCCAGCATTTT. It encodes CAWSTGEVQPQHF.

This sequence joins TRBV9 and TRBJ2-1; perhaps TRBD1 as D (5 bases). CDR3 length: 15 residues. V was cut by 4 bases and J by 2 bases, with 13 bases left in between. Germline V gives CDR1 SGDLS, CDR2 YYNGEE. This CDR3 is CASSSRQSPYNEQFF. The CDR3 nucleotides are TGTGCCAGCAGCTCCCGACAGTCGCCCTACAATGAGCAGTTCTTC.

This chain links TRBV6-6 with TRBJ2-7; 9 bases map to TRBD1. V was clipped by 5 bases and J by 4 bases; unmatched bases: 3. The CDR3 loop spans 13 amino acids. CDR1 is MNHNY, CDR2 SVGAGI, per germline (reference sequence). The CDR3 reads CASSRGTGYEQYF. Here the CDR3 DNA reads TGTGCCAGCAGTCGCGGGACAGGGTACGAGCAGTACTTC.

The chain combines TRBV5-1 with TRBJ2-7; D is possibly TRBD1 (5 bases). Trimming shortened V by 4 bases and J by 6 bases, and 20 bases separated the two germline ends. The CDR3 extends over 15 amino acids. Germline V gives CDR1 SGHRS, CDR2 YFSETQ. The CDR3 nucleotides are TGCGCCAGCAGCAACGCCCAGCCAGGGTCGGGCGAGCAGTACTTC. Its translation: CASSNAQPGSGEQYF.

CDR3 sequence reads: CASSKPGGAVYGYTF. Written as DNA, the CDR3 is TGTGCCAGCAGTAAACCAGGGGGCGCGGTCTATGGCTACACCTTC. This chain connects TRBV28 to TRBJ1-2; 8 positions agree with TRBD1. The CDR3 loop spans 15 amino acids. V was pared by 5 bases and J by 4 bases, with 9 bases of the junction left unmatched. Germline assignment: CDR1 MDHEN and CDR2 SYDVKM.

This clone turned up a few times. J is TRBJ2-1 and V is TRBV9; D is undetermined. Per germline, CDR1 SGDLS and CDR2 YYNGEE. The CDR3 length is 16 residues. V lost 3 bases and J lost 2, with 15 bases in between. This CDR3 is CASSAGPENPYNEQFF. CDR3 sequence (DNA): TGTGCCAGCAGCGCAGGTCCCGAGAACCCCTACAATGAGCAGTTCTTC.

In its sample, this clone was seen a few times. The rearrangement links TRBV19 to TRBJ2-2; 12 positions agree with TRBD2. Losses at the gene ends were 7 bases for V and 6 bases for J; bases not matched to a gene: 9. Germline CDR1 is LNHDA and CDR2 is SQIVND (reference sequence). This CDR3 has 16 amino acids. CDR3 DNA sequence: TGTGCCAGTAAGAAAACTAGCGGGAGGATCGCCGGGGAGCTGTTTTTT. Translated: CASKKTSGRIAGELFF.

The rearrangement joins TRBV28 to TRBJ2-5; a weak D match, TRBD1 (6 bases). The J call may not be correct, given that the DNA end is closer to TRBJ2-7. Germline values: CDR1 MDHEN, CDR2 SYDVKM. This CDR3 comprises 14 residues. CDR3 DNA: TGTGCCAGCAATCCGCACCAGGGGAACTACGAGCAGTACTTC. It yields the protein CASNPHQGNYEQYF.